This paragraph reports one T cell receptor (beta chain). Its cognate antigen is unknown. J lost 1 base, V lost 1 base, and 6 bases had no gene match. The germline gives CDR1 SGHRS, CDR2 YFSETQ. The CDR3 length is 16 residues. This sample was included in a study of T cell responses to AZD1222 COVID-19 vaccine. General observations from the study: Nearly half of spike-specific TCRs reportedly target variant regions that are unmutated in the B.1.351 and B.1.1.7 variants.

Clones were sequenced by immunoSEQ multiplex PCR, and TCRdb holds only the in-frame ones, with some missing. Here the sample spans about 180,000 clones, around nine tenths being singletons. The sample in question was peripheral blood, obtained on day 0 of AZD1222 vaccination. The receptor's source is an adult in good health. The chain couples TRBV5-1 to TRBJ2-7; TRBD1 matches at 9 bases. This CDR3 reads CASSLIGTGFSYEQYF. CDR3 sequence (DNA): TGCGCCAGCAGCTTGATCGGGACAGGGTTTTCCTACGAGCAGTACTTC.